This entry lists 2 T cell receptor beta chains sequenced from one sample in a study of cytomegalovirus exposure and HLA in healthy donors. The PCR ran on 60 Vbeta and 13 Jbeta primers. Only in-frame clones appear in the TCRdb table, and some are missing; sequencing was by immunoSEQ multiplex PCR. The sample holds fewer than 60,000 clones, 82% seen once. The source material was PBMCs. These receptors were taken from a man aged 50 to 59 in good health and CMV-seronegative.

This clone came up once. CDR3 DNA sequence: TGTGCCAGCAGCCTCACGCGAGCGGGCTTTTTTTCCTACGAGCAGTACTTC. It is translated as CASSLTRAGFFSYEQYF. The chain carries TRBV14 and TRBJ2-5; D is perhaps TRBD2 (6 bases). The DNA end is more similar to TRBJ2-7, so the J call may be wrong. Germline V gene sequence: CDR1 SGHDN, CDR2 FVKESK. There are 17 residues in the CDR3.

The chain has TRBV9 and TRBJ1-1; D is undetermined. This CDR3 is built from 14 residues. The V gene lost 0 bases and the J gene lost 6 bases, with 12 bases spanning the gap. Germline V gene data show CDR1 as SGDLS and CDR2 as YYNGEE. The CDR3 region is CASSVGGLPAEAFF. The CDR3 DNA reads TGTGCCAGCAGCGTAGGCGGGCTCCCGGCTGAAGCTTTCTTT.